A single sample gave rise to the 7 T cell receptor beta chains below, sequenced in a study of CD8 T cells in Susac syndrome. Reverse transcription of about 0.45 to 1 ug RNA was performed with random hexamers. MiXCR, applied by TCRdb to the immunoSEQ multiplex PCR reads, yields one record per CDR3 protein. The sample holds around 280,000 distinct CDR3 sequences, 80% to 90% seen once. The sample was CD8+ T cells from PBMCs. The source of these receptors is a human donor with multiple sclerosis.

This clonotype was seen just once. The chain joins TRBV7-9 to TRBJ2-7, with TRBD2 matching 7 bases. CDR3 length: 14 residues. After removal of 7 bases from V and 5 bases from J, the junction contained 11 bases not matched to a gene. Germline loops: CDR1 SEHNR, CDR2 FQNEAQ (reference sequence). The CDR3 DNA follows: TGTGCCAGCACCCTACTAGCGTTGGCTAACGAGCAGTACTTC. Protein: CASTLLALANEQYF.

The chain combines TRBV2 with TRBJ1-2, with 7 positions matching TRBD1. Germline CDR1 SNHLY, CDR2 FYNNEI. The J segment lost 4 bases and the V segment lost 3 bases, leaving 14 bases of the junction unmatched. The CDR3 extends over 17 amino acids. The CDR3 DNA reads TGTGCCAGCAGTGACCAGGGGGGGAATAGGAGGCTCTATGGCTACACCTTC. It is translated as CASSDQGGNRRLYGYTF.

The V gene is TRBV3-1, the J gene TRBJ2-2, with 11 bases identical to TRBD2. The length of the CDR3 is 21 residues. CDR1 and CDR2 (germline): LGHDT, YNNKEL (reference sequence). The V segment lost 2 bases and the J segment 0 bases; nucleotides outside the gene matches: 14. The CDR3 here is CASSQKILGLAGRANTGELFF. The CDR3 DNA reads as TGTGCCAGCAGCCAAAAGATTCTCGGACTAGCGGGTCGGGCGAACACCGGGGAGCTGTTTTTT.

The chain combines TRBV24-1 with TRBJ2-5; a weak D match, TRBD2 (6 bases). V lost 9 bases and J lost 9, with 10 bases in between. Germline V gene sequence: CDR1 KGHDR, CDR2 SFDVKD. This CDR3 has 10 residues. CDR3 in DNA: TGTGCCACCCGCCCGGGGGCCCAGTACTTC. This codes for CATRPGAQYF.

V usage is TRBV28 and J usage is TRBJ2-7; D remains unclear. Germline V gives CDR1 MDHEN, CDR2 SYDVKM. The CDR3 is 17 residues long. V was trimmed by 2 bases and J by 0 bases, leaving 17 bases between them. CDR3 sequence: CASSLGKQYQFSYEQYF. Written as DNA, the CDR3 is TGTGCCAGCAGTTTAGGGAAACAGTATCAATTCTCCTACGAGCAGTACTTC.

This sequence joins TRBV7-3 and TRBJ2-1, with TRBD2 identical over 14 bases. The CDR3 is 16 residues long. After removal of 5 bases from V and 13 bases from J, the junction contained 13 bases not matched to a gene. CDR1 is SGHTA, CDR2 FQGTGA, per germline. CDR3 nucleotide sequence: TGTGCCAGCAGCAGTATTCATTTGGGACTAGCGGGAGATCAGTTCTTC. Amino acid sequence: CASSSIHLGLAGDQFF.

The chain links TRBV6-2 or TRBV6-3 to TRBJ2-7, with TRBD1 identical over 7 bases. Germline V CDR1 and CDR2: MNHEY, SVGEGT. The CDR3 contains 14 residues. Losses at the gene ends were 2 bases for V and 1 base for J; bases not matched to a gene: 2. In DNA, the CDR3 is TGTGCCAGCAGTTACAGGGGGCTTTCCTACGAGCAGTACTTC. Translated: CASSYRGLSYEQYF.